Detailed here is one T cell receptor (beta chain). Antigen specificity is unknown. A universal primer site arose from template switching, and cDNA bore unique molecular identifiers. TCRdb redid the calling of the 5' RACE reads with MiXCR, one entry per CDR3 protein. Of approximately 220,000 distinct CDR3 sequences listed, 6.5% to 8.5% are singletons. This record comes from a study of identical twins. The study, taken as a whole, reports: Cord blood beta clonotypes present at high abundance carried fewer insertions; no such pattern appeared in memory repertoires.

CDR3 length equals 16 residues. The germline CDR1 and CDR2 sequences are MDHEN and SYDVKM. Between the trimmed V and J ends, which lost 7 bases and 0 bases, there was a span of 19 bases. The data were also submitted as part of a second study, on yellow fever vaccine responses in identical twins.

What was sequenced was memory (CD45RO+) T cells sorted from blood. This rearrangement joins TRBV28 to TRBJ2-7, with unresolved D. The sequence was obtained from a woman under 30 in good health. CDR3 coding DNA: TGTGCCAGCACGCCCATCTTCCAACTCAACTCCTACGAGCAGTACTTC. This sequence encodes CASTPIFQLNSYEQYF.